This T cell receptor (beta chain) was sequenced during a study of shared clonotypes between healthy human individuals. Overall study findings and caveats: Approximately 5.4% of naive CD4 clonotypes were common to a handful of donors. Sequencing depth was a factor that was expected to affect clonotype sharing among donors.

The protocol was immunoSEQ multiplex PCR, while the TCRdb copy is restricted to in-frame clones and leaves out a portion. This table has 2 million to 2.5 million clones, under 97% appearing once. The germline gives CDR1 DFQATT, CDR2 SNEGSKA (reference sequence). This CDR3 has 11 residues. V was clipped by 5 bases and J by 6 bases, with 11 bases between them. This clone was counted once. The antigen is not known. Sequenced sample: naive CD4+ T cells sorted from blood. Subset specified: CD45RA+ positively selected. The chain recombines TRBV20-1 with TRBJ2-7, with a weak D call TRBD2 (5 bases). This clonotype was obtained from a man between 18 and 35 years old in good health. CDR3 in DNA: TGCAGTGCTTCTACTAGTAGCGAGCAGTACTTC. Its protein is CSASTSSEQYF.